Shown below are 18 T cell receptor beta chains from a single sample sequenced in a study of OX40 agonist ivuxolimab in advanced cancers. Data came from immunoSEQ multiplex PCR; TCRdb stores just in-frame clones and leaves some out. The table has about 73,000 clones, 80% to 90% seen once; the top ten hold approximately 0.75%. Here the sequenced sample was CD4+ or CD8+ T cells sorted from blood, taken in a trial of the OX40 agonist ivuxolimab. The receptors originated from an adult with an advanced solid tumor such as melanoma, head and neck, liver or kidney cancer.

This clone is medium-sized within its sample. The chain joins TRBV6-5 to TRBJ1-5; D is ambiguous. The CDR3 length is 15 residues. Germline CDR1 reads MNHEY; CDR2 reads SVGAGI. The germline V and J ends were trimmed by 2 bases and 2 bases, with 10 bases remaining between them. CDR3 protein: CASSYRQDGNQPQHF. CDR3 DNA: TGTGCCAGCAGTTACAGGCAGGATGGCAATCAGCCCCAGCATTTT.

The chain is built from TRBV7-9 and TRBJ2-1; TRBD1 agrees at 7 bases. The trim removed 5 bases at V and 2 bases at J, leaving 6 bases unmatched. Germline assignment: CDR1 SEHNR and CDR2 FQNEAQ (reference sequence). The CDR3 spans 15 residues. CDR3 DNA: TGTGCCAGCAGCCAACGGACAGGAGCCTACAATGAGCAGTTCTTC. This encodes CASSQRTGAYNEQFF. The full variable domain, in which reference TRBV7-9 and TRBJ2-1 provide the parts outside the CDR3, is DTGVSQNPRHKITKRGQNVTFRCDPISEHNRLYWYRQTLGQGPEFLTYFQNEAQLEKSRLLSDRFSAERPKGSFSTLEIQRTEQGDSAMYLCASSQRTGAYNEQFFGPGTRLTVL.

The chain links TRBV6-1 to TRBJ1-2; maybe TRBD1 (5 bases). Germline CDR1 and CDR2: MNHNS and SASEGT. This CDR3 is built from 14 residues. V was pared by 2 bases and J by 2 bases, with 9 bases between. CDR3 bases: TGTGCCAGCAGTGAATTAAGGGACAACTATGGCTACACCTTC. It encodes CASSELRDNYGYTF.

This clone has only one observation. The gene calls are TRBV10-1 and TRBJ2-5, with D unclear. The germline V gene encodes CDR1 WNHNN and CDR2 SYGVQD (reference sequence). The CDR3 is 11 amino acids. Trimming took off 7 bases at V and 5 bases at J, with 8 bases between the two ends. The CDR3 DNA reads as TGCGCCAGCATATTGGGGGAGACCCAGTACTTC. Its translation: CASILGETQYF.

The chain links TRBV10-2 to TRBJ2-7; weak D call: TRBD2 (6 bases). Germline V gene lookup returns CDR1 WSHSY and CDR2 SAAADI. The CDR3 runs to 14 residues. Between the trimmed V and J ends, which lost 0 bases and 3 bases, there was a span of 9 bases. The CDR3 region is CASSESPRGYEQYF. The DNA for the CDR3 is TGCGCCAGCAGTGAGTCCCCGCGGGGCTACGAGCAGTACTTC.

This clone has at least ten counts. This rearrangement joins TRBV30 to TRBJ1-5; 7 bases match TRBD1. The trim removed 0 bases at V and 1 base at J, leaving 3 bases unmatched. This CDR3 comprises 15 residues. CDR1 is GTSNPN, CDR2 SVGIG, per germline (reference sequence). CDR3: CAWSVLTGSNQPQHF. CDR3 bases: TGTGCCTGGAGTGTTTTGACAGGGAGCAATCAGCCCCAGCATTTT.

The chain employs TRBV28 and TRBJ2-5; perhaps TRBD2 as D (7 bases). CDR3 length: 16 amino acids. The germline V gene encodes CDR1 MDHEN and CDR2 SYDVKM. V lost 8 bases and J lost 8, with 27 bases in between. CDR3 bases: TGTGCCAGCCTTTCCTCGGCGGCGGGGGCCCAAGGAACCCAGTACTTC. Amino acids: CASLSSAAGAQGTQYF.

This chain links TRBV7-3 with TRBJ2-6; TRBD1 or TRBD2 may be the D gene (5 bases each). The CDR3 runs to 16 residues. V lost 2 bases to trimming and J lost 0 bases, with 8 bases between them. Germline V gene lookup returns CDR1 SGHTA and CDR2 FQGTGA. In DNA form, the CDR3 reads TGTGCCAGCAGCTTATTTGGGGGCTCTGGGGCCAACGTCCTGACTTTC. Its protein is CASSLFGGSGANVLTF.

This clone was seen just once. This sequence joins TRBV6-5 and TRBJ1-5, with D uncertain. The CDR3 runs 15 residues. Germline loops: CDR1 MNHEY, CDR2 SVGAGI. The ends were cut back, 0 bases at V and 1 base at J, with 7 bases in the middle. This CDR3 reads CASSYSRSSNQPQHF. The CDR3, as DNA: TGTGCCAGCAGTTACTCGAGGAGCAGCAATCAGCCCCAGCATTTT.

The rearrangement links TRBV10-3 to TRBJ2-7, with 8 bases identical to TRBD2. CDR3 length: 15 residues. Germline-derived CDR1 and CDR2 are ENHRY and SYGVKD. V gave up 3 bases and J gave up 3 bases; unmatched junction bases: 7. The DNA of the CDR3 is TGTGCCATCAGTGAAAGACTAGCGCGAGTCTACGAGCAGTACTTC. Translating it yields CAISERLARVYEQYF.

The chain employs TRBV5-4 and TRBJ2-7; 8 bases are a match to TRBD1. Germline loops: CDR1 SGHNT, CDR2 YYREEE (reference sequence). The V and J ends lost 1 base and 7 bases, in that order; junction bases with no gene match: 13. The CDR3 loop spans 16 amino acids. The DNA for the CDR3 is TGTGCCAGCAGCTTGCAGGACAGGGATGCGGTACGGGAGCAGTACTTC. Its translation: CASSLQDRDAVREQYF.

V gene TRBV11-2 combines with J gene TRBJ2-5; TRBD1 matches at 8 bases. The CDR3 has 14 residues. V was pared by 5 bases and J by 5 bases, with 7 bases of the junction left unmatched. Germline loops: CDR1 SGHAT, CDR2 FQNNGV. In nucleotides, the CDR3 is TGTGCCAGCAGCCCGGGGACAGGATGGGAGACCCAGTACTTC. Protein product: CASSPGTGWETQYF.

The chain is built from TRBV7-8 and TRBJ2-7, with 11 bases lining up with TRBD1. CDR3 length: 15 residues. V shed 3 bases and J 5 bases; nucleotides not matched to a gene: 6. Germline V gene sequence: CDR1 SGHVS, CDR2 FQNEAQ. The CDR3 loop is CASSLGTGGPHEQYF. The CDR3 nucleotides are TGTGCCAGCAGCTTGGGGACAGGGGGACCCCACGAGCAGTACTTC.

V and J are TRBV27 and TRBJ2-5; perhaps D is TRBD1 or TRBD2 (6 bases each). Gene TRBJ2-7 matches the end of the DNA better, so the J call may be wrong. CDR1 is MNHEY, CDR2 SMNVEV, per germline (reference sequence). The CDR3 is 15 residues long. The CDR3 protein is CASSPGGRVGSEQYF. CDR3 DNA sequence: TGTGCCAGCAGTCCCGGGGGCAGGGTGGGCAGCGAGCAGTACTTC.

Here the CDR3 reads CASSSQGYEQYF. The CDR3 nucleotides are TGTGCCAGCAGCTCACAGGGGTACGAGCAGTACTTC. The rearrangement uses TRBV5-5 and TRBJ2-7; TRBD1 aligns across 7 bases. The CDR3 is 12 amino acids. CDR1 and CDR2 (germline): SGHKS, YYEKEE (reference sequence). V trimming: 3 bases; J trimming: 4 bases; junction bases outside the gene matches: 1.

The CDR3 DNA reads TGCGCCAGCAGCTTGGCTACAGCGGGAGGAGGTGTAGAGACCCAGTACTTC. As protein: CASSLATAGGGVETQYF. The gene calls are TRBV5-1 and TRBJ2-5, with 9 bases aligning to TRBD2. CDR3 size: 17 residues. Germline CDR1 and CDR2: SGHRS and YFSETQ. With 0 bases clipped from V and 4 bases from J, the junction kept 10 bases outside the gene matches.

This clone was picked up one time. This rearrangement joins TRBV27 to TRBJ1-4; tentative D call: TRBD1 (5 bases). Deletions cut 4 bases from V and 4 bases from J, with 16 bases between. Germline assignment: CDR1 MNHEY and CDR2 SMNVEV (reference sequence). This CDR3 is built from 16 residues. Here the CDR3 DNA reads TGTGCCAGCAGTTCCCGCAACCAGGGCGATAATGAAAAACTGTTTTTT. It codes for CASSSRNQGDNEKLFF.

J is TRBJ1-1 and V is TRBV18; D perhaps matches TRBD1 (5 bases). V lost 3 bases and J 3 bases, leaving 17 bases between the germline ends. The CDR3 totals 16 residues. CDR1 and CDR2 from the germline V gene are KGHSH and LQKENI. The chain's CDR3 is CASSPFFGTEHTEAFF. CDR3 nucleotides: TGTGCCAGCTCACCGTTCTTTGGGACCGAGCACACTGAAGCTTTCTTT.